These 12 T cell receptor beta chains were all obtained from the same sample, sequenced in a study of blood T cells in healthy people across ages. A sample-barcoded 5' primer and a J-beta primer mix were used in a second PCR of about 7 to 12 cycles. TCRdb redid the calling of the 5' RACE reads with MiXCR, one entry per CDR3 protein. This table has more than 700,000 distinct CDR3 sequences, less than 60% appearing once. Source material: blood. These receptors were collected from a man aged 80 or over in good health.

This clonotype was counted once. V and J are TRBV7-3 and TRBJ1-1; a weak D match, TRBD1 (6 bases). The germline V gene has CDR1 SGHTA and CDR2 FQGTGA. The V end lost 6 bases, the J end lost 5 bases, and 13 bases lay between the germline ends. There are 13 residues in the CDR3. The CDR3 DNA is TGTGCCAGCAGTGCGAACAGGGAAACTGAAGCTTTCTTT. Protein: CASSANRETEAFF. The whole variable domain, filled in from reference TRBV7-3 and TRBJ1-1, reads GAGVSQTPSNKVTEKGKYVELRCDPISGHTALYWYRQSLGQGPEFLIYFQGTGAADDSGLPNDRFFAVRPEGSVSTLKIQRTERGDSAVYLCASSANRETEAFFGQGTRLTVV.

The rearrangement joins TRBV9 to TRBJ2-1, with D hard to call. V gave up 0 bases and J gave up 0 bases, with 13 bases separating them. Per germline, CDR1 SGDLS and CDR2 YYNGEE. This CDR3 spans 17 amino acids. CDR3 bases: TGTGCCAGCAGCGTAGAATCGGCGGTTGACTCCTACAATGAGCAGTTCTTC. Its translation: CASSVESAVDSYNEQFF.

This clonotype was recorded at least ten times. With a much larger clone just one base away, this may be a read error. The chain couples TRBV20-1 to TRBJ2-1; TRBD2 agrees at 8 bases. The CDR3 runs to 15 residues. V shed 0 bases, J shed 8 bases, and the junction held 9 bases outside the gene matches. Germline assignment: CDR1 DFQATT and CDR2 SNEGSKA (reference sequence). CDR3 sequence: CSARDWGAGVHEQFF. The CDR3 DNA sequence: TGCAGTGCTAGAGATTGGGGAGCGGGAGTCCATGAGCAGTTCTTC.

The chain has TRBV5-1 and TRBJ2-1, with D possibly called TRBD1 or TRBD2 (5 bases each). Germline CDR1 is SGHRS and CDR2 is YFSETQ. V dropped 0 bases and J dropped 10 bases, with 14 bases sitting between them. The CDR3 sequence is 14 residues long. The CDR3 nucleotides read TGCGCCAGCAGCTTGGAGACAGTCTCGGGGGAGCAGTTCTTC. It specifies CASSLETVSGEQFF.

Regarding this clonotype: With a much larger clone just one base away, this may be a read error. The chain combines TRBV19 with TRBJ2-5; TRBD1 is a possible D gene (6 bases). The length of the CDR3 is 14 residues. Germline CDR1 is LNHDA and CDR2 is SQIVND (reference sequence). Trimming took off 6 bases at V and 13 bases at J, with 24 bases between the two ends. For the CDR3, the DNA is TGTGCCAGTAGCATCGGACAGAGTGCAATTGATCGGTACTTC. This codes for CASSIGQSAIDRYF.

The chain is built from TRBV12-3 or TRBV12-4 and TRBJ1-1, with D possibly matching TRBD1 (5 bases). The V and J ends lost 2 bases and 6 bases respectively, with 10 bases between them. This CDR3 has 13 amino acids. The CDR3: CASSLRGTPEAFF. The CDR3 DNA follows: TGTGCCAGCAGTTTAAGGGGCACTCCTGAAGCTTTCTTT.

This clonotype came up a few times. This chain links TRBV20-1 with TRBJ2-7; D is ambiguous. The CDR3 has 12 residues. Germline V gene sequence: CDR1 DFQATT, CDR2 SNEGSKA (reference sequence). The V end lost 3 bases, the J end lost 5 bases, and 11 bases lay between the germline ends. CDR3 sequence: CSASPEPHEQYF. The CDR3 DNA reads TGCAGTGCTAGCCCCGAGCCTCACGAGCAGTACTTC.

J is TRBJ2-3 and V is TRBV12-3 or TRBV12-4; no clear D gene. Trimming shortened V by 5 bases and J by 6 bases, and 12 bases separated the two germline ends. The CDR3 is 13 amino acids. CDR3 sequence reads: CASSIVRWDTQYF. The CDR3 nucleotides are TGTGCCAGCAGTATAGTGAGGTGGGATACGCAGTATTTT.

The gene calls are TRBV20-1 and TRBJ2-7; no reliable D call. The J call may be wrong; the DNA end is better matched by TRBJ2-5. The CDR3 spans 12 residues. The germline CDR1 and CDR2 sequences are DFQATT and SNEGSKA (reference sequence). This chain's CDR3 is CSALSLGETQYF. CDR3 in DNA: TGCAGTGCCCTTAGTTTGGGAGAGACCCAGTACTTC.

The J gene is TRBJ2-3, the V gene TRBV19, with TRBD2 identical over 7 bases. Looked up from germline, CDR1 is LNHDA and CDR2 is SQIVND (reference sequence). The CDR3 contains 15 residues. Trimming at V came to 2 bases and at J to 4 bases, leaving 6 bases not matched to a gene. CDR3 sequence (DNA): TGTGCCAGTAGTATATCAGGGAGGGATGCAGATACGCAGTATTTT. Residues: CASSISGRDADTQYF.

The chain links TRBV7-9 to TRBJ2-5; D is unresolved. The J call may be incorrect, as the DNA end agrees better with TRBJ2-7. Germline V gene sequence: CDR1 SEHNR, CDR2 FQNEAQ (reference sequence). CDR3 size: 17 residues. This CDR3 reads CASSLTPSGRHRAEQYF. The DNA for the CDR3 is TGTGCCAGCAGCTTAACACCTTCCGGTCGTCATAGAGCCGAGCAGTACTTC.

The chain joins TRBV4-1 to TRBJ2-3; no reliable D call. This CDR3 region has 15 residues. V lost 4 bases to trimming and J lost 0 bases, with 11 bases between them. Germline-derived CDR1 and CDR2 are MGHRA and YSYEKL. CDR3 region: CASSPTISSTDTQYF. DNA of the CDR3: TGCGCCAGCAGCCCTACTATTTCTAGCACAGATACGCAGTATTTT.